The T cell receptor (beta chain) under discussion was sequenced for a study of CD8+CD57+ T cells in acquired aplastic anemia. Study information: Sorting CD4+ and CD8+ cells gave DNA averaging roughly 3.2 ug. General study findings and limits: The number of CD8+ CDR3 sequences shared by patients and controls was around 30.

This clonotype was detected ten times or more. Its matching antigen is unknown. Germline lookup yields CDR1 LNHDA and CDR2 SQIVND (reference sequence). Trimming left V 5 bases short and J 2 bases short, with 16 bases between. The CDR3 has 16 residues. Genomic DNA served as template for TCR beta VDJ and CDR3 profiling. One entry per CDR3 protein results from TCRdb running MiXCR on the reads. The profile shows around 250,000 distinct CDR3 sequences, around 60% of them singletons. The genes are TRBV19 and TRBJ1-5; D might be TRBD1 (5 bases). The clonotype originates from a human donor with severe aplastic anemia or a healthy control (not recorded which). The sample consisted of sorted CD4+, CD8+, or CD8+CD57+ T cells (not recorded which) from PBMCs. The CDR3 region has the DNA TGTGCCAGTAGTTGGAGGGAGGGGAGAGGCAATCAGCCCCAGCATTTT. Encoded protein: CASSWREGRGNQPQHF. Combining the CDR3 with reference TRBV19 and TRBJ1-5 gives the whole variable domain DGGITQSPKYLFRKEGQNVTLSCEQNLNHDAMYWYRQDPGQGLRLIYYSQIVNDFQKGDIAEGYSVSREKKESFPLTVTSAQKNPTAFYLCASSWREGRGNQPQHFGDGTRLSIL.